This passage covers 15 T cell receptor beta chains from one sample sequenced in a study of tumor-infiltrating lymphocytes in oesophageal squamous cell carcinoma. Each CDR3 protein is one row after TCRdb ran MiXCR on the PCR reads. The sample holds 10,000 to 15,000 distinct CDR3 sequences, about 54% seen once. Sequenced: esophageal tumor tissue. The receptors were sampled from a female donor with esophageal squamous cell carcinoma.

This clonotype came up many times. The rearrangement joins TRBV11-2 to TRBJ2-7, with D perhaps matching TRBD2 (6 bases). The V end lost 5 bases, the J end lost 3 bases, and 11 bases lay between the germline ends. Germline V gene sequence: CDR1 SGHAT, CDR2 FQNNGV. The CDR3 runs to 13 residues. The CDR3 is CASSPWGDYEQYF. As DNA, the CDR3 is TGTGCCAGCAGCCCCTGGGGGGACTACGAGCAGTACTTC.

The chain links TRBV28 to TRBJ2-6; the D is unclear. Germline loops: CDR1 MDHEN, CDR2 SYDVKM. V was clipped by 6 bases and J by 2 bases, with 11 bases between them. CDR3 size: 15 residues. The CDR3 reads CASSPGSAGANVLTF. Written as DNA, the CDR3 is TGTGCCAGCAGCCCAGGTTCTGCTGGGGCCAACGTCCTGACTTTC.

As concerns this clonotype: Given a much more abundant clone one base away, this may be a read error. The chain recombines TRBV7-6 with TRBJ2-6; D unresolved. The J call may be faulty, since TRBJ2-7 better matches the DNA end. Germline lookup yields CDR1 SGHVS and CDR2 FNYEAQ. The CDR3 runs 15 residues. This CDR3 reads CASSRVGPQVHEQYF. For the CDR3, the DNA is TGTGCCAGCAGCCGGGTTGGGCCCCAGGTCCATGAGCAGTACTTC.

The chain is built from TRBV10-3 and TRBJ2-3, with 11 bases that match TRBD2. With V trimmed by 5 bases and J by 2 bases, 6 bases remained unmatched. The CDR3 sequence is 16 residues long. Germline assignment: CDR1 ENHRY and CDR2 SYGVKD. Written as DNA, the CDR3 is TGTGCCATCAGTAAGACTAGCGGGACATCCACAGATACGCAGTATTTT. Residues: CAISKTSGTSTDTQYF.

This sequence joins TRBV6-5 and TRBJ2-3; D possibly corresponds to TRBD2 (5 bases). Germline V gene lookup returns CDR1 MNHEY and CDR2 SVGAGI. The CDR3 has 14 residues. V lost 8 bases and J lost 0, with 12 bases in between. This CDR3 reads CASVARGSTDTQYF. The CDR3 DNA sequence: TGTGCCAGCGTTGCAAGAGGGAGCACAGATACGCAGTATTTT.

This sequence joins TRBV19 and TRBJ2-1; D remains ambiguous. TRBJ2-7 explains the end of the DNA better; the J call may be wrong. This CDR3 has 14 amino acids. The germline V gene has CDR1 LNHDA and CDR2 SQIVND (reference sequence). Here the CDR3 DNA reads TGTGCCAGTAGTATCTCAAGCAAGGGCTACGAGCAGTACTTC. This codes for CASSISSKGYEQYF.

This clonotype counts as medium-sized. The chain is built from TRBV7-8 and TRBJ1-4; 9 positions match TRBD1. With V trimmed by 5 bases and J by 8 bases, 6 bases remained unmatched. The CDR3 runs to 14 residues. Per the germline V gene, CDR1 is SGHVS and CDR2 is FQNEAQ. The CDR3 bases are TGTGCCAGCAGCCCCGGGACAGGGAACGAAAAACTGTTTTTT. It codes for CASSPGTGNEKLFF.

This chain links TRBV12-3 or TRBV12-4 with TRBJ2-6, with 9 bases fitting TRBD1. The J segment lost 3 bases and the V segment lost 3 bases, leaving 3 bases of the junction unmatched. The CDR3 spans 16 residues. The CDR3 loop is CASSFGTGYGANVLTF. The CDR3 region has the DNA TGTGCCAGCAGTTTCGGGACAGGGTATGGGGCCAACGTCCTGACTTTC.

The CDR3 DNA reads as TGTGCCAGCAGCGCCTACGACAGGGACTATGGCTACACCTTC. This gives the protein CASSAYDRDYGYTF. This chain joins TRBV7-6 and TRBJ1-2, with 7 bases fitting TRBD1. CDR1 is SGHVS and CDR2 is FNYEAQ in the germline V gene. The V gene end was trimmed by 5 bases and the J gene end by 3 bases; junction bases not matched to a gene: 6. The CDR3 runs to 14 residues.

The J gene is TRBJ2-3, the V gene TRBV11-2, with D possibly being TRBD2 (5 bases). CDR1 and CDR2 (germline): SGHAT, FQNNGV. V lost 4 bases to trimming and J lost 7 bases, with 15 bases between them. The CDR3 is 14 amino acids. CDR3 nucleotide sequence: TGTGCCAGCAGCTCGGTCGGGAACGTGAATACGCAGTATTTT. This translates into CASSSVGNVNTQYF.

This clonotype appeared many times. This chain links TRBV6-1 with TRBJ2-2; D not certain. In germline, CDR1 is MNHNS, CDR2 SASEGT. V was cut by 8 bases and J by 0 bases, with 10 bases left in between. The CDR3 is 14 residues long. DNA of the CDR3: TGTGCCAGCGCCGGGCTAGCGAACACCGGGGAGCTGTTTTTT. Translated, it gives CASAGLANTGELFF.

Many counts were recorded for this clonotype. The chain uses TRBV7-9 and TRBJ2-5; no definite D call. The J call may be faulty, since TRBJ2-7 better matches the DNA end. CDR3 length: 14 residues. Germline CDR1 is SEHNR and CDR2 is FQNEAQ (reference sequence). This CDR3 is CASSLGLTPDEQYF. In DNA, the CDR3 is TGTGCCAGCAGCTTAGGGCTCACCCCGGACGAGCAGTACTTC.

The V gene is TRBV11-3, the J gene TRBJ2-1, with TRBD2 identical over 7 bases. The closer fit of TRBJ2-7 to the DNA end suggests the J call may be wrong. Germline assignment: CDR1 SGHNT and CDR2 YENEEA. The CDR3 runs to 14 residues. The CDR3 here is CASSPGTNYNEQYF. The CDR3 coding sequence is TGTGCCAGCAGCCCCGGGACTAATTACAATGAGCAGTACTTC.

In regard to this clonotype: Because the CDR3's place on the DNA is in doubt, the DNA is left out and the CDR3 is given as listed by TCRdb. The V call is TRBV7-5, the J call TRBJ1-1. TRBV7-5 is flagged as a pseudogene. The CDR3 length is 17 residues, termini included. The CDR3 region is CISVPEASADGRAEAFF.

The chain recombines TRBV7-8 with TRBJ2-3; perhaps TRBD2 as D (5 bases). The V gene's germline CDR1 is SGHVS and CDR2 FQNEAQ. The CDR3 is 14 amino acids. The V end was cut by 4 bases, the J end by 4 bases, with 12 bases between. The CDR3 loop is CASSSPSLADTQYF. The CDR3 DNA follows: TGTGCCAGCAGCTCACCTAGCTTGGCAGATACGCAGTATTTT.